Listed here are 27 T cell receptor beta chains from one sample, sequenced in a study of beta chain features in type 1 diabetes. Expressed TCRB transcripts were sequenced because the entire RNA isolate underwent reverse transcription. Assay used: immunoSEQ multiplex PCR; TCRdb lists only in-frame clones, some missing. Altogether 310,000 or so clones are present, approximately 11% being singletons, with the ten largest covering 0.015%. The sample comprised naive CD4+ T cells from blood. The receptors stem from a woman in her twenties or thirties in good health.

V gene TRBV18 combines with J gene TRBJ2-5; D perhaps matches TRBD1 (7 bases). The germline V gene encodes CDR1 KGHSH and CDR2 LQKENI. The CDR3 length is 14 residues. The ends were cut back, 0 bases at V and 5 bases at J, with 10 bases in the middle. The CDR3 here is CASSPPSGGETQYF. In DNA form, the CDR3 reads TGTGCCAGCTCACCACCCTCAGGGGGGGAGACCCAGTACTTC.

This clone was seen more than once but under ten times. The CDR3 protein is CSVRSGANEQFF. The CDR3 bases are TGCAGCGTTCGTTCGGGAGCCAATGAGCAGTTCTTC. The gene calls are TRBV29-1 and TRBJ2-1; the D gene is possibly TRBD2 (6 bases). In germline, CDR1 is SQVTM, CDR2 ANQGSEA. The CDR3 spans 12 residues. Trimming cost V 5 bases and J 6 bases, with 11 bases left between them.

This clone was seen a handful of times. CDR3 amino acids: CASSLDPGQGLDTQYF. CDR3 DNA: TGTGCCAGCAGCTTAGATCCCGGACAGGGCTTAGATACGCAGTATTTT. The rearrangement links TRBV11-2 to TRBJ2-3, with 8 nucleotides matching TRBD1. V gave up 0 bases and J gave up 5 bases; unmatched junction bases: 7. Germline assignment: CDR1 SGHAT and CDR2 FQNNGV. CDR3 length: 16 amino acids.

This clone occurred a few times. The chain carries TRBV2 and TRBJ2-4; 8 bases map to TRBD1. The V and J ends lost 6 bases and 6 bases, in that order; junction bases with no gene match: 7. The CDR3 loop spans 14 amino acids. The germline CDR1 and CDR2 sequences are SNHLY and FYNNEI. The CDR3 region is CASSGQGFTNIQYF. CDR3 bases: TGTGCCAGCAGCGGACAGGGCTTCACAAACATTCAGTACTTC.

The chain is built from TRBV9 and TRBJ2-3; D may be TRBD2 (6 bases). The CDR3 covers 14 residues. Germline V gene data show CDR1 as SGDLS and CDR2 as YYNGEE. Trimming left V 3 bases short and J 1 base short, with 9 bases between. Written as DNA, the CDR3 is TGTGCCAGCAGCGCGGGAGTGGGCACAGATACGCAGTATTTT. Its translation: CASSAGVGTDTQYF.

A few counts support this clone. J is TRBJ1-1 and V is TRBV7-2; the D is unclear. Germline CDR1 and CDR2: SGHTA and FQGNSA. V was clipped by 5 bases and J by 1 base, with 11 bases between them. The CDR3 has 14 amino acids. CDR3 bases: TGTGCCAGCAGCGTGACGGGTCCGAACACTGAAGCTTTCTTT. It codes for CASSVTGPNTEAFF.

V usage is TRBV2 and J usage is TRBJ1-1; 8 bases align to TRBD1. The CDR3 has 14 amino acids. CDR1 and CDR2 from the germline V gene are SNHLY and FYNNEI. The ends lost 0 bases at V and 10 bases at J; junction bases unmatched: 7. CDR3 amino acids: CASSEAGQVVGAFF. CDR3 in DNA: TGTGCCAGCAGTGAAGCGGGACAGGTAGTCGGAGCTTTCTTT.

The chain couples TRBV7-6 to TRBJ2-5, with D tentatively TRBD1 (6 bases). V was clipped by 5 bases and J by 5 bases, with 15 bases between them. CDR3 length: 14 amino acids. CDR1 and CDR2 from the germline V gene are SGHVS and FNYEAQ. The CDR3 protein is CASSVQGGGETQYF. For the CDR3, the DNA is TGTGCCAGCAGCGTTCAAGGGGGTGGGGAGACCCAGTACTTC.

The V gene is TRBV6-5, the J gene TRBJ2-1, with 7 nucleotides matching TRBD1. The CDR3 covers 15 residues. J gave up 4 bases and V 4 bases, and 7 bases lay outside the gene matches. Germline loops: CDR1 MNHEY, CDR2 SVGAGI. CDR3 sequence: CASSSPGQRYNEQFF. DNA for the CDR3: TGTGCCAGCAGTTCTCCGGGACAGAGATACAATGAGCAGTTCTTC.

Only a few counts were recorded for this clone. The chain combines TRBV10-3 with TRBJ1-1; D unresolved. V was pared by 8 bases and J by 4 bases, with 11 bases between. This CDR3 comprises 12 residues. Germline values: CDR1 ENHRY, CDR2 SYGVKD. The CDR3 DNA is TGTGCCATCGCAGGAGGAGGCACTGAAGCTTTCTTT. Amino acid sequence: CAIAGGGTEAFF.

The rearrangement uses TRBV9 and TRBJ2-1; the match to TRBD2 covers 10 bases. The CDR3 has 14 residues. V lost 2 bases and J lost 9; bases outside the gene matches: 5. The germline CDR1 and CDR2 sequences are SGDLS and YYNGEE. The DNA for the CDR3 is TGTGCCAGCAGCGTCACTAGCGGGAAGATTGAGCAGTTCTTC. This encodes CASSVTSGKIEQFF.

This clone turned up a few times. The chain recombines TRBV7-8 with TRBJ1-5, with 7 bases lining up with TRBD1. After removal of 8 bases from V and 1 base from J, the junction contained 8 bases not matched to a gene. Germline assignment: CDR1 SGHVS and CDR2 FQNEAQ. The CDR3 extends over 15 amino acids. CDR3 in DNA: TGTGCCAGCGGATGGGACAGCCTAAGCAATCAGCCCCAGCATTTT. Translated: CASGWDSLSNQPQHF.

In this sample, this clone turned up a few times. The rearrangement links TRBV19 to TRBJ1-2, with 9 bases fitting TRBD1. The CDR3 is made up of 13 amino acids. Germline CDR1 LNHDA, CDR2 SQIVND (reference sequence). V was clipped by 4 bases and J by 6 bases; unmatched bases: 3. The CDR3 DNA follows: TGTGCCAGTAGTACACGACAGGGGGATGGCTACACCTTC. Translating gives CASSTRQGDGYTF.

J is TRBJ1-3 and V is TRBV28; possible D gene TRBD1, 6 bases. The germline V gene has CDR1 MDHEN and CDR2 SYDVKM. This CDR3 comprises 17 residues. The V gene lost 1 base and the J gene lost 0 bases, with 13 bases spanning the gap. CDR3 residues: CASSLSTGPYSGNTIYF. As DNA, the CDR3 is TGTGCCAGCAGTTTATCAACAGGGCCTTACTCTGGAAACACCATATATTTT.

DNA of the CDR3: TGTGCCAGCTCACCGCCGACAGGGTCTAACTATGGCTACACCTTC. Amino acid sequence: CASSPPTGSNYGYTF. The chain couples TRBV18 to TRBJ1-2, with 7 bases matching TRBD1. The germline V gene has CDR1 KGHSH and CDR2 LQKENI. The CDR3 has 15 residues. After removal of 3 bases from V and 0 bases from J, the junction contained 4 bases not matched to a gene.

The CDR3 region is CASSPLAETQYF. The CDR3 DNA is TGTGCCAGCTCACCTCTAGCTGAGACCCAGTACTTC. J is TRBJ2-5 and V is TRBV18, with TRBD2 as a possible D gene (5 bases). There are 12 residues in the CDR3. CDR1 is KGHSH and CDR2 is LQKENI in the germline V gene. The ends were cut back, 3 bases at V and 5 bases at J, with 7 bases in the middle. Full variable domain (outside the CDR3, taken from reference TRBV18 and TRBJ2-5): NAGVMQNPRHLVRRRGQEARLRCSPMKGHSHVYWYRQLPEEGLKFMVYLQKENIIDESGMPKERFSAEFPKEGPSILRIQQVVRGDSAAYFCASSPLAETQYFGPGTRLLVL.

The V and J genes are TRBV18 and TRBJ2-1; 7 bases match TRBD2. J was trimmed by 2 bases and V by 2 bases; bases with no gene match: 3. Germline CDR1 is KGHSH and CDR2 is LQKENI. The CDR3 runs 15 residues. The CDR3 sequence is CASSPFGTTYNEQFF. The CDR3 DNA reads TGTGCCAGCTCACCATTTGGGACTACCTACAATGAGCAGTTCTTC.

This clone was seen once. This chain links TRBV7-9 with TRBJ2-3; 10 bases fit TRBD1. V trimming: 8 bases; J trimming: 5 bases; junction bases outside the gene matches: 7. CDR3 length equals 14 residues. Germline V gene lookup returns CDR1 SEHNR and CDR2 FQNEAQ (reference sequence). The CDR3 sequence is CASQGQGGIDTQYF. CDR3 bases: TGTGCCAGCCAAGGACAGGGGGGGATAGATACGCAGTATTTT.

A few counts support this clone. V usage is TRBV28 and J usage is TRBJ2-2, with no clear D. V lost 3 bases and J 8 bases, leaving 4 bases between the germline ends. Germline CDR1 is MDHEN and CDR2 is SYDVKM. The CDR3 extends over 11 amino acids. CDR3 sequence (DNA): TGTGCCAGCAGTTTTTATGGGGAGCTGTTTTTT. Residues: CASSFYGELFF.

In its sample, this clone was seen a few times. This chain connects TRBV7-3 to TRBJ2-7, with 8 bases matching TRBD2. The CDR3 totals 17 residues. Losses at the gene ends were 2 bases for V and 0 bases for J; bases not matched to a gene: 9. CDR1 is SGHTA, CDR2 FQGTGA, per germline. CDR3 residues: CASSLSPTSVDSYEQYF. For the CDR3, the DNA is TGTGCCAGCAGCTTATCCCCGACTAGCGTCGACTCCTACGAGCAGTACTTC.

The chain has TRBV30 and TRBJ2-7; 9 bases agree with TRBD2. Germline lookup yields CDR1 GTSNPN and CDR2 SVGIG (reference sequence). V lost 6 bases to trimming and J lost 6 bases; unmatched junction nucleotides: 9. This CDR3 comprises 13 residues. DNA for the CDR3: TGTGCCTGCGGCGGGACTAGCTTTTTCGAGCAGTACTTC. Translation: CACGGTSFFEQYF.

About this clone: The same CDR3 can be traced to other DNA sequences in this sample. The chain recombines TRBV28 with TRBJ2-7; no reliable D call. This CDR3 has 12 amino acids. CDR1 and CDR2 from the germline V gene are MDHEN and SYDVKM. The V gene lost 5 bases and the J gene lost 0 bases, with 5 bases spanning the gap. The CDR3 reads CASSLSSYEQYF. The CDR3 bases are TGTGCCAGCAGTCTGAGCTCCTACGAGCAGTACTTC.

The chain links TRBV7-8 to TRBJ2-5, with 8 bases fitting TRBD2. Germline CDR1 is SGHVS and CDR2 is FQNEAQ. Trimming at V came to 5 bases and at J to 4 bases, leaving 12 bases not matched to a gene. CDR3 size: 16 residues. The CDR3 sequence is CASSAFPLADVETQYF. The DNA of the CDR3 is TGTGCCAGCAGCGCCTTTCCACTAGCGGACGTAGAGACCCAGTACTTC.

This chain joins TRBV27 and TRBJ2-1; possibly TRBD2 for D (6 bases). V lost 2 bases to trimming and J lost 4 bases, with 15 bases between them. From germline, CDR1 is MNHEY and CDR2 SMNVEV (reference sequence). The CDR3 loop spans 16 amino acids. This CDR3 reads CASSLLLSGLYNEQFF. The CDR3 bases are TGTGCCAGCAGTTTACTCCTAAGCGGGCTTTACAATGAGCAGTTCTTC.

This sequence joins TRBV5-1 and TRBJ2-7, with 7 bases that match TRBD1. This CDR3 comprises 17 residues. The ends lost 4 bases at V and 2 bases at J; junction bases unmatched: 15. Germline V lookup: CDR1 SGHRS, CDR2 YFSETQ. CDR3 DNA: TGCGCCAGCAGCAATGGACGTAATACAGGGGTTGCCTACGAGCAGTACTTC. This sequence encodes CASSNGRNTGVAYEQYF.

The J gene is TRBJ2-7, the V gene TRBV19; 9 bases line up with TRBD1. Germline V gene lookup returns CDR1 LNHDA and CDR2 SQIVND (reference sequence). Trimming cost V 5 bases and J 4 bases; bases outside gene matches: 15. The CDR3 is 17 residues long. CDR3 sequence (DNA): TGTGCCAGTAGTCAGAGGCTCCGGGACAGGGCTATGTACGAGCAGTACTTC. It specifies CASSQRLRDRAMYEQYF.

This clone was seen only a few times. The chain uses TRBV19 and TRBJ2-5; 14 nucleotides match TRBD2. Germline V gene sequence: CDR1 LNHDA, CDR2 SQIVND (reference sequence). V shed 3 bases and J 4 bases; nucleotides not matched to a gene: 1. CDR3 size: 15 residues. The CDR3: CASSMGTSGRETQYF. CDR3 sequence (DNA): TGTGCCAGTAGTATGGGGACTAGCGGGAGAGAGACCCAGTACTTC.